The clone carrying this T cell receptor (beta chain) was seen repeatedly, ten times or more. Antigen unknown. Thyroid ultrasound, orbital computed tomography, clinical symptoms, and serum thyroxine and TRAb underpinned diagnoses. The blood sample was taken at first hyperthyroidism diagnosis, before any ophthalmopathy symptoms. The authors took PBMCs from 10 ml fresh peripheral blood. This specimen belongs to a study of T cells in Graves' hyperthyroidism and ophthalmopathy. Study results and limitations: Blood also showed most of the thyroid clonotypes that were expanded above 0.001.

Amplified TCR beta CDR3 regions derived from RNA transcripts. HTBI primers were the set used in a first-round RT-PCR of the TCR CDR3. One entry per CDR3 protein, called by TCRdb with MiXCR from the multiplex PCR reads. The data show under 450,000 distinct CDR3 sequences, approximately 18% seen once. Trimming shortened V by 1 base and J by 6 bases, and 13 bases separated the two germline ends. The germline gives CDR1 SGHRS, CDR2 YFSETQ. The CDR3 runs to 14 residues. This chain connects TRBV5-1 to TRBJ1-1, with D possibly matching TRBD1 (6 bases). The sequenced sample consisted of blood. The TCR comes from a woman under 40 with Graves' hyperthyroidism that later progressed to Graves' ophthalmopathy. The CDR3, as DNA: TGCGCCAGCAGCTTGCAGGGGCCGTACGCTGAAGCTTTCTTT. Its protein product is CASSLQGPYAEAFF.